This T cell receptor beta chain was profiled in a study of identical twins. Healthy Caucasians were all of the donors. Overall study results and limits: Models predicted less out-of-frame TCR alpha sharing in monozygotic twins than was found.

TCRdb re-derived calls from the 5' RACE reads in MiXCR, one entry per CDR3 protein. The sample shows 450,000 or so distinct CDR3 sequences, approximately 15% of them seen only once. Points on this clonotype: Its antigen is not known.

The data also belong to a second study, concerning yellow fever vaccine responses in identical twins.

This sequence was found in a woman aged 18-29 years in good health. The source material was CD4+ T cells sorted from blood.

The CDR3 nucleotides are TGTGCCAGCAGCCATCCTCAACGGCGGAGACGCTATGAGCAGTTCTTC. This sequence encodes CASSHPQRRRRYEQFF. V and J are TRBV3-1 and TRBJ2-1; D unresolved. Trimming took 3 bases from V and 8 from J, leaving 20 bases between them. Germline V gives CDR1 LGHDT, CDR2 YNNKEL (reference sequence). The CDR3 sequence is 16 residues long.